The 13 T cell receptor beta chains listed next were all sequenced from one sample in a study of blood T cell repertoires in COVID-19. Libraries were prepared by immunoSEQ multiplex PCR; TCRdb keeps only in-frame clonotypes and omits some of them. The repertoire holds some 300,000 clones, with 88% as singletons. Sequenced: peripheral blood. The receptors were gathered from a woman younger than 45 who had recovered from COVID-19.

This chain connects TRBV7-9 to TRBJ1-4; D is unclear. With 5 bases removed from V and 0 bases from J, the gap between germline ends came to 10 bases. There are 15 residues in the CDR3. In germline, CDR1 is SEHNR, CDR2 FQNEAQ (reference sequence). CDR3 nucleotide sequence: TGTGCCAGCAGCAAAACAGTTGCAACTAATGAAAAACTGTTTTTT. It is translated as CASSKTVATNEKLFF.

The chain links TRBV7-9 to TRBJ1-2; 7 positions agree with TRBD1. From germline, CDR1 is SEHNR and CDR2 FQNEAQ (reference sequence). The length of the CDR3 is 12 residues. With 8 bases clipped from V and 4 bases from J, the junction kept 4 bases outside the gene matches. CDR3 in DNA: TGTGCCAGCCAGGGGGATGGCTATGGCTACACCTTC. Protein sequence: CASQGDGYGYTF.

The CDR3 coding sequence is TGTGCCAGCAGCCAAGACCTAGCGGGGGGACACAATGAGCAGTTCTTC. Translating gives CASSQDLAGGHNEQFF. This chain uses TRBV3-1 (or the pseudogene TRBV3-2) with TRBJ2-1; TRBD2 matches 11 bases. Germline V gene sequence: CDR1 LGHDT, CDR2 YNNKEL (reference sequence). V gave up 0 bases and J gave up 5 bases; unmatched junction bases: 3. The CDR3 covers 16 residues.

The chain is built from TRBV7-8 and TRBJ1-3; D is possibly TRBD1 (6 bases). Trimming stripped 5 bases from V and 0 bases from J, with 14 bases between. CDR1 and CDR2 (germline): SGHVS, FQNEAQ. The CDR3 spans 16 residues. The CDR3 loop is CASSTTDSLSGNTIYF. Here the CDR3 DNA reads TGTGCCAGCAGCACGACGGACAGCCTCTCTGGAAACACCATATATTTT.

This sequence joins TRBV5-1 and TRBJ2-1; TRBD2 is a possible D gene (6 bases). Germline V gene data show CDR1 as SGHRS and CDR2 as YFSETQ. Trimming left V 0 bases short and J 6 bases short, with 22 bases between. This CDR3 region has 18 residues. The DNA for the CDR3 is TGCGCCAGCAGCTTGGCCGGGGGACCCGATCGGCGTGGCAATGAGCAGTTCTTC. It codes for CASSLAGGPDRRGNEQFF.

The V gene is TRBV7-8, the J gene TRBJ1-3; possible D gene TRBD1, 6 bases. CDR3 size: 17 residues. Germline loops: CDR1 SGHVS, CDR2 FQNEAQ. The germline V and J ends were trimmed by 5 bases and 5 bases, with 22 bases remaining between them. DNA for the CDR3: TGTGCCAGCAGCGCCCGGCGTGAGCAGGGGTATCGAAACACCATATATTTT. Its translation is CASSARREQGYRNTIYF.

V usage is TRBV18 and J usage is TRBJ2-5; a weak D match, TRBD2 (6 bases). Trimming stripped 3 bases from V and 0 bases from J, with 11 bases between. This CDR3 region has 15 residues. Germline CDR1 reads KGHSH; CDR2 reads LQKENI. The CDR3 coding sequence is TGTGCCAGCTCACCTGTTGCGGGAAACCAAGAGACCCAGTACTTC. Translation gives CASSPVAGNQETQYF. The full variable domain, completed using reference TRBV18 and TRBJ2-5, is NAGVMQNPRHLVRRRGQEARLRCSPMKGHSHVYWYRQLPEEGLKFMVYLQKENIIDESGMPKERFSAEFPKEGPSILRIQQVVRGDSAAYFCASSPVAGNQETQYFGPGTRLLVL.

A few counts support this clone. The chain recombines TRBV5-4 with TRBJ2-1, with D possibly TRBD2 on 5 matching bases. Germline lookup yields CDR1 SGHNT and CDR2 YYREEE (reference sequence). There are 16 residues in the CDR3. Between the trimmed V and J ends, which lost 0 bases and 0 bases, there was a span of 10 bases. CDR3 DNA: TGTGCCAGCAGCTTGGCCGGTACTAGCTCCTACAATGAGCAGTTCTTC. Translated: CASSLAGTSSYNEQFF.

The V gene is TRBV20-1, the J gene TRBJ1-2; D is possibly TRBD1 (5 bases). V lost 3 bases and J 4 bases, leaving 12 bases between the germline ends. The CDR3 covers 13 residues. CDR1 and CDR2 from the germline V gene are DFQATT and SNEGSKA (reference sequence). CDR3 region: CSASGQGSYGYTF. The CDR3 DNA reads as TGCAGTGCTAGTGGGCAGGGAAGCTATGGCTACACCTTC.

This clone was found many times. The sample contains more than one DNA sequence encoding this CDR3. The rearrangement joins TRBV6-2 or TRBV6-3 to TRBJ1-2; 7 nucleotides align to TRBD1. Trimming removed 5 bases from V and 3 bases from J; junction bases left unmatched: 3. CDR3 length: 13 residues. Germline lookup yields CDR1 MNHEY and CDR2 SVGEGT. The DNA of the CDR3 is TGTGCCAGCAGTGACAGGGCGGACTATGGCTACACCTTC. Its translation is CASSDRADYGYTF.

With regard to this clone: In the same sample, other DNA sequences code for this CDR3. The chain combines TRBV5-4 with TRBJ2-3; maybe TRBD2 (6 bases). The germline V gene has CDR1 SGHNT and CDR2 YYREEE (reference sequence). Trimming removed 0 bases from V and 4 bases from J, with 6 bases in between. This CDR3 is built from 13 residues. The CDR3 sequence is CASSLAGADTQYF. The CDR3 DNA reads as TGTGCCAGCAGCTTGGCGGGGGCAGATACGCAGTATTTT.

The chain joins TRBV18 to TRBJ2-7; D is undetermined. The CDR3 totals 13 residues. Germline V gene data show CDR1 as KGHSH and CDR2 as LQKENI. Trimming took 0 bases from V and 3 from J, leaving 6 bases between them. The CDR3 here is CASSPPGDYEQYF. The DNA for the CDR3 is TGTGCCAGCTCACCACCGGGCGACTACGAGCAGTACTTC.

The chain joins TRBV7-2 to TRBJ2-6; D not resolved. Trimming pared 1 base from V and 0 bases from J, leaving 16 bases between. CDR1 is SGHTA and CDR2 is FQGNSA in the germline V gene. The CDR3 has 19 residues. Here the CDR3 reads CASSLDPLALISGANVLTF. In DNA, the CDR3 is TGTGCCAGCAGCTTAGATCCTTTAGCCCTAATCTCTGGGGCCAACGTCCTGACTTTC.